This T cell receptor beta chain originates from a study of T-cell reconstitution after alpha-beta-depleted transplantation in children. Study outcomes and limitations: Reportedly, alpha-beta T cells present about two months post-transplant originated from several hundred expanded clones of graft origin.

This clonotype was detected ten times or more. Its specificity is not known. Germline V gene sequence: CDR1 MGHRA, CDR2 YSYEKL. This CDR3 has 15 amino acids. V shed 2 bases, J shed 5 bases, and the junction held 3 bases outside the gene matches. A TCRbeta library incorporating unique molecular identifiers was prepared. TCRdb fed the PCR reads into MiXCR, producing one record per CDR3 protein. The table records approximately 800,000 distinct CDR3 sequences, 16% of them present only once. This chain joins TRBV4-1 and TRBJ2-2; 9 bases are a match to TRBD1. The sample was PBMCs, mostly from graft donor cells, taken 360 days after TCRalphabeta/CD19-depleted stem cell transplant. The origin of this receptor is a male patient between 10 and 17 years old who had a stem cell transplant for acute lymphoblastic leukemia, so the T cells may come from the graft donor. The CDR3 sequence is CASSQTGQGTGELFF. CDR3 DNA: TGCGCCAGCAGCCAAACGGGACAGGGAACCGGGGAGCTGTTTTTT.